These 14 T cell receptor beta chains were sequenced from one sample in a study of control samples from healthy donors and cancer patients. The method was immunoSEQ multiplex PCR; TCRdb's version includes in-frame clones alone and lacks a portion of them. The table lists about 120,000 clones, 85% to 90% of them singletons. Sequenced: PBMCs. The receptors were gathered from a woman aged 45 to 65 with colorectal cancer.

The rearrangement uses TRBV25-1 and TRBJ2-2; the D gene is possibly TRBD2 (6 bases). Germline V CDR1 and CDR2: MGHDK, SYGVNS. V lost 5 bases and J lost 3, with 10 bases in between. The CDR3 extends over 14 amino acids. The CDR3, as DNA: TGTGCCAGCAGTTCCGGGGGATACACCGGGGAGCTGTTTTTT. The encoded protein is CASSSGGYTGELFF.

The chain has TRBV7-2 and TRBJ2-7, with 10 bases aligning to TRBD1. V gave up 1 base and J gave up 4 bases; unmatched junction bases: 4. Germline-derived CDR1 and CDR2 are SGHTA and FQGNSA. There are 15 residues in the CDR3. In DNA form, the CDR3 reads TGTGCCAGCAGCTTAGTAGGGACAGGGGAGTACGAGCAGTACTTC. As protein: CASSLVGTGEYEQYF.

The chain couples TRBV7-3 to TRBJ2-3, with TRBD2 matching 10 bases. This CDR3 contains 18 residues. Germline V gene sequence: CDR1 SGHTA, CDR2 FQGTGA. Losses at the gene ends were 5 bases for V and 3 bases for J; bases not matched to a gene: 14. The CDR3 nucleotides read TGTGCCAGCAGCCCGACGGCCGGGGCTAGCGGGAGTACAGATACGCAGTATTTT. Protein product: CASSPTAGASGSTDTQYF.

This clone was seen just once. V usage is TRBV30 and J usage is TRBJ1-2; D perhaps matches TRBD1 (5 bases). The CDR3 has 14 amino acids. V shed 0 bases and J shed 5 bases, with 13 bases lying between them. From germline, CDR1 is GTSNPN and CDR2 SVGIG (reference sequence). CDR3 protein: CAWSVIRVGYGYTF. As DNA, the CDR3 is TGTGCCTGGAGTGTTATCAGGGTCGGATATGGCTACACCTTC.

As DNA, the CDR3 is TGTGCCAGCAGTGAAGCGCTTATAAACGGGGAGCTGTTTTTT. Amino acids: CASSEALINGELFF. The J gene is TRBJ2-2, the V gene TRBV2; D is uncertain. CDR3 length: 14 residues. Looked up from germline, CDR1 is SNHLY and CDR2 is FYNNEI. Deletions cut 0 bases from V and 7 bases from J, with 9 bases between.

The chain links TRBV12-3 or TRBV12-4 to TRBJ1-2; D remains ambiguous. The V gene lost 6 bases and the J gene lost 5 bases, with 7 bases spanning the gap. The CDR3 has 11 residues. The CDR3 region is CASSRRYGYTF. The CDR3 region has the DNA TGTGCCAGCAGCCGCAGATATGGCTACACCTTC.

The chain couples TRBV19 to TRBJ1-2, with D possibly matching TRBD1 (6 bases). This CDR3 has 13 amino acids. The V gene's germline CDR1 is LNHDA and CDR2 SQIVND (reference sequence). V was clipped by 5 bases and J by 4 bases, with 11 bases between them. In nucleotides, the CDR3 is TGTGCCAGTAGTGGGGGGCGCGGCTATGGCTACACCTTC. Translating gives CASSGGRGYGYTF.

The chain carries TRBV19 and TRBJ1-2, with D perhaps TRBD1 (6 bases). Per germline, CDR1 LNHDA and CDR2 SQIVND (reference sequence). The V end was cut by 1 base, the J end by 2 bases, with 11 bases between. The CDR3 is 15 amino acids. CDR3 bases: TGTGCCAGTAGTATAGCCTTCACAGGGAACTATGGCTACACCTTC. As protein: CASSIAFTGNYGYTF.

Note on this clone: Other DNA sequences in this specimen translate into the identical CDR3. The J gene is TRBJ2-5, the V gene TRBV5-1, with 8 nucleotides matching TRBD2. Germline CDR1 SGHRS, CDR2 YFSETQ. The ends lost 4 bases at V and 5 bases at J; junction bases unmatched: 4. There are 13 residues in the CDR3. The CDR3 coding sequence is TGCGCCAGCAGCCTCGGGGGGGGCGAGACCCAGTACTTC. Translation: CASSLGGGETQYF.

This chain joins TRBV3-1 (or the pseudogene TRBV3-2) and TRBJ1-2, with no clear D. Germline loops: CDR1 LGHDT, CDR2 YNNKEL (reference sequence). CDR3 length: 15 residues. V lost 1 base, J lost 13 bases, and 22 bases lay in between. CDR3 in DNA: TGTGCCAGCAGCCAAGTAGGCGGAGGATTAAGGGCTCTCACCTTC. Translated: CASSQVGGGLRALTF.

The chain recombines TRBV6-5 with TRBJ1-5, with unresolved D. CDR1 and CDR2 (germline): MNHEY, SVGAGI. The ends were cut back, 6 bases at V and 0 bases at J, with 9 bases in the middle. The CDR3 extends over 14 amino acids. The CDR3 coding sequence is TGTGCCAGCAGACACCGATATAGCAATCAGCCCCAGCATTTT. The encoded protein is CASRHRYSNQPQHF.

The V and J genes are TRBV11-2 and TRBJ2-5, with D perhaps TRBD2 (5 bases). The CDR3 is 14 residues long. The V end was cut by 1 base, the J end by 3 bases, with 9 bases between. The V gene's germline CDR1 is SGHAT and CDR2 FQNNGV. Written as DNA, the CDR3 is TGTGCCAGCAGCTTAGGTTACGGGAAAGAGACCCAGTACTTC. Protein sequence: CASSLGYGKETQYF.

The chain employs TRBV7-9 and TRBJ2-6, with D possibly being TRBD1 (5 bases). CDR1 and CDR2 from the germline V gene are SEHNR and FQNEAQ (reference sequence). The CDR3 length is 18 residues. The germline V and J ends were trimmed by 4 bases and 4 bases, with 20 bases remaining between them. CDR3 in DNA: TGTGCCAGCAGCTACACCCCCTTACAGGTAACGGGGGCCAACGTCCTGACTTTC. This sequence encodes CASSYTPLQVTGANVLTF. Full variable domain (missing parts from reference TRBV7-9 and TRBJ2-6): DTGVSQNPRHKITKRGQNVTFRCDPISEHNRLYWYRQTLGQGPEFLTYFQNEAQLEKSRLLSDRFSAERPKGSFSTLEIQRTEQGDSAMYLCASSYTPLQVTGANVLTFGAGSRLTVL.

The CDR3 loop reads CASSEGTYEQYF. The DNA for the CDR3 is TGCGCCAGCAGCGAGGGGACCTACGAGCAGTACTTC. V usage is TRBV5-1 and J usage is TRBJ2-7; either TRBD1 or TRBD2 may supply D (5 bases each). V lost 4 bases and J lost 2, with 7 bases in between. The germline V gene has CDR1 SGHRS and CDR2 YFSETQ. The CDR3 loop spans 12 amino acids.